This TCR beta chain was observed in a study of blood T cell repertoires in COVID-19. Assignments of participants to cohorts depended upon their own reported clinical history. Resolution of symptoms, clearance, or two negative PCRs was present in recovered Cohort 3 donors. From germline, CDR1 is MNHNS and CDR2 SASEGT. The CDR3 has 15 amino acids. J was trimmed by 4 bases and V by 3 bases; bases with no gene match: 4. TCRdb keeps only in-frame clones here, not all; method: immunoSEQ multiplex PCR. The table lists 150,000 to 200,000 clones, roughly four fifths of them singletons. The receptor was derived from a middle-aged man who had recovered from COVID-19. The chain joins TRBV6-1 to TRBJ2-5; 11 bases agree with TRBD2. Sequencing was carried out using PBMCs or T cells enriched from blood (not recorded which). The CDR3 sequence: CASSEVAGGRETQYF. The CDR3 DNA follows: TGTGCCAGCAGTGAGGTAGCGGGAGGGAGAGAGACCCAGTACTTC.